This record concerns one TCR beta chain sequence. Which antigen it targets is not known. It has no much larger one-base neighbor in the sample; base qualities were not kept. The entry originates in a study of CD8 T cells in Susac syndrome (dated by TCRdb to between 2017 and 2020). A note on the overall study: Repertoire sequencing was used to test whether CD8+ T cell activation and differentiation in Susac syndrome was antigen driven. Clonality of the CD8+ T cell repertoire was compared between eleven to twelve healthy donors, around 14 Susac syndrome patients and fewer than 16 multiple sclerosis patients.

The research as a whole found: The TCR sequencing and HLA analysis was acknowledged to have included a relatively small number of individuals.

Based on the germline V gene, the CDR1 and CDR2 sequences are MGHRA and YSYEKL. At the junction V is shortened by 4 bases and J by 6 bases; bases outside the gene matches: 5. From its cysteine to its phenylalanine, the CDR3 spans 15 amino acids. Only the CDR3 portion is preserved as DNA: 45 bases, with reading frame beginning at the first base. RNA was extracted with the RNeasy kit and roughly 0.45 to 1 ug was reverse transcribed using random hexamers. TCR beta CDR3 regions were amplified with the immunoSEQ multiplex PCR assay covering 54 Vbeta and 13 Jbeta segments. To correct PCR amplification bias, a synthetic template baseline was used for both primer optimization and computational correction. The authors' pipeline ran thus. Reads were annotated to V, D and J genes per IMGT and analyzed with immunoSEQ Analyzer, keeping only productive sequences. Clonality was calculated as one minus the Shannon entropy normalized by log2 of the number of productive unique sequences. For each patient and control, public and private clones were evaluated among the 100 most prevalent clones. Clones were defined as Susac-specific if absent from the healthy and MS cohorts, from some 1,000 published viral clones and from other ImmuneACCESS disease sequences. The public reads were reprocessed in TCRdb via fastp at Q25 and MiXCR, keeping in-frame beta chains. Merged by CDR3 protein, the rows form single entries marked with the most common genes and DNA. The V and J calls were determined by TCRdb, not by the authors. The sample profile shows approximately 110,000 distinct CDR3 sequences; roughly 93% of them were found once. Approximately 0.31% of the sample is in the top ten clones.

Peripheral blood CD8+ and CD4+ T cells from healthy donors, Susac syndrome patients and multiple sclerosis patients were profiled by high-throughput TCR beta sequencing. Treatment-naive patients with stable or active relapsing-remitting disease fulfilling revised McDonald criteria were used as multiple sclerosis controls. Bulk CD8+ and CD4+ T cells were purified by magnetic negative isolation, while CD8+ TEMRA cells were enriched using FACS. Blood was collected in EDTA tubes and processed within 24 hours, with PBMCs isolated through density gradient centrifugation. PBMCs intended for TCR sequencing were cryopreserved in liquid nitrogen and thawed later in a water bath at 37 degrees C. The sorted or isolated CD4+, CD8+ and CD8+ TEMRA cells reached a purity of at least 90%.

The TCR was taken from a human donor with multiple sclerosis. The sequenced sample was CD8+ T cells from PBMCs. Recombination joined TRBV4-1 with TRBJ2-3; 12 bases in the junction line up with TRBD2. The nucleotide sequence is TGCGCCAGCAGCCCTACGACTAGCGGGAGTGATACGCAGTATTTT. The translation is CASSPTTSGSDTQYF.